The entry that follows covers one TCR beta chain sequence. The antigen remains undetermined. The data originate from a study of early T cells in non-severe SARS-CoV-2 infection. Study in general: Chains were unpaired, as sequencing was done on bulk RNA from unsorted whole blood. Study findings and constraints: VDJdb matches were skewed toward anti-spike CD8 T cell responses.

Germline V lookup: CDR1 DFQATT, CDR2 SNEGSKA (reference sequence). V was pared by 0 bases and J by 5 bases, with 6 bases of the junction left unmatched. CDR3 size: 14 residues. Each single cDNA molecule received a unique molecular identifier. TCRdb re-called the 5' RACE reads through MiXCR, storing one row per CDR3 protein. The sample has tens of thousands of distinct CDR3 sequences, around 5.7% seen once. The chain is built from TRBV20-1 and TRBJ2-5; 7 bases align to TRBD1. Material for sequencing was whole blood. This clonotype was obtained from an adult who was a healthcare worker with PCR-confirmed SARS-CoV-2 infection or an uninfected control (not recorded which). Written as DNA, the CDR3 is TGCAGTGCTAGAGATCAGACAGGGAAGGAGACCCAGTACTTC. Translating gives CSARDQTGKETQYF.